Following are 32 T cell receptor beta chains from one sample sequenced in a study of T cells in Graves' hyperthyroidism and ophthalmopathy. There were TCR beta CDR3 regions amplified from RNA transcripts. A set of HTBI primers served as the primers for a first-round RT-PCR of the TCR CDR3. MiXCR was run by TCRdb on the multiplex PCR reads, yielding one entry per CDR3 protein. The repertoire holds some 600,000 distinct CDR3 sequences, with approximately 44% as singletons. Sequencing input: peripheral blood or thyroid tissue (not recorded which). The receptor set was obtained from a woman between 18 and 29 years old with Graves' hyperthyroidism.

The V and J genes are TRBV5-6 and TRBJ2-5; a weak D match, TRBD1 (6 bases). The CDR3 extends over 13 amino acids. Per germline, CDR1 SGHDT and CDR2 YYEEEE. V was pared by 1 base and J by 9 bases, with 13 bases between. This CDR3 is CASSLLGAVAQYF. CDR3 DNA sequence: TGTGCCAGCAGCTTGTTGGGGGCCGTGGCCCAGTACTTC.

The CDR3 loop is CASRDNLYEQYF. In DNA, the CDR3 is TGCGCCAGCCGGGACAACCTTTACGAGCAGTACTTC. The V and J genes are TRBV5-1 and TRBJ2-7; a possible D gene is TRBD1 (6 bases). From germline, CDR1 is SGHRS and CDR2 YFSETQ. This CDR3 contains 12 residues. V lost 7 bases and J lost 4, with 12 bases in between.

The chain combines TRBV7-9 with TRBJ2-7; TRBD1 might be the D (6 bases). The ends were cut back, 6 bases at V and 3 bases at J, with 18 bases in the middle. Germline CDR1 SEHNR, CDR2 FQNEAQ (reference sequence). This CDR3 comprises 15 residues. The CDR3 DNA sequence: TGTGCCAGCAGTCTTCCGGGGACACGACGCTACGAGCAGTACTTC. Its translation is CASSLPGTRRYEQYF.

A word on this clonotype: A much larger clone differs from this one at a single base, so this may be a read error. The rearrangement joins TRBV7-9 to TRBJ2-7; 8 nucleotides line up with TRBD1. With V trimmed by 6 bases and J by 5 bases, 6 bases remained unmatched. CDR1 SEHNR and CDR2 FQNEAQ come from the germline V gene (reference sequence). This CDR3 is built from 13 residues. The CDR3 reads CASRSGQGDEQYF. DNA of the CDR3: TGTGCCAGCAGGTCCGGACAGGGAGACGAGCAGTACTTC. Drawing the rest from reference TRBV7-9 and TRBJ2-7, the complete variable domain is DTGVSQNPRHKITKRGQNVTFRCDPISEHNRLYWYRQTLGQGPEFLTYFQNEAQLEKSRLLSDRFSAERPKGSFSTLEIQRTEQGDSAMYLCASRSGQGDEQYFGPGTRLTVT.

Note on this clonotype: A clone one base away is much larger, so this may be a read error. The genes are TRBV10-3 and TRBJ1-5; no clear D. Per the germline V gene, CDR1 is ENHRY and CDR2 is SYGVKD. There are 17 residues in the CDR3. CDR3 loop: CAISEQCFRQPRRPRHF. CDR3 coding DNA: TGTGCCATCAGTGAGCAATGTTTCAGGCAGCCACGTCGGCCCCGGCATTTT.

The chain couples TRBV2 to TRBJ2-5, with 10 bases aligning to TRBD2. This CDR3 spans 13 amino acids. J was trimmed by 5 bases and V by 9 bases; bases with no gene match: 6. From germline, CDR1 is SNHLY and CDR2 FYNNEI. The CDR3 region is CARTSGPGETQYF. DNA for the CDR3: TGTGCCAGGACTAGCGGGCCGGGGGAGACCCAGTACTTC.

Comment on this clonotype: A read error may account for a junction end that differs from germline. The chain employs TRBV7-2 and TRBJ2-7, with D uncertain. The CDR3 is made up of 11 amino acids. Germline-derived CDR1 and CDR2 are SGHTA and FQGNSA. The CDR3 nucleotides are TGTGCCAGCAGCTTAGTAGCAGCGAAAGACTTC. Translation gives CASSLVAAKDF. The entire variable domain, with the rest obtained from reference TRBV7-2 and TRBJ2-7, is as follows: GAGVSQSPSNKVTEKGKDVELRCDPISGHTALYWYRQSLGQGLEFLIYFQGNSAPDKSGLPSDRFSAERTGGSVSTLTIQRTQQEDSAVYLCASSLVAAKDFGPGTRLTVT.

This clonotype was seen many times. This chain links TRBV15 with TRBJ1-1; D unresolved. Per the germline V gene, CDR1 is LNHNV and CDR2 is YYDKDF (reference sequence). CDR3 length: 16 residues. With 0 bases removed from V and 0 bases from J, the gap between germline ends came to 11 bases. The CDR3 spells CATSRDRVPMNTEAFF. In DNA form, the CDR3 reads TGTGCCACCAGCAGAGATAGGGTACCAATGAACACTGAAGCTTTCTTT.

This clonotype was picked up many times. The chain links TRBV20-1 to TRBJ2-5, with D possibly matching TRBD1 (5 bases). V lost 6 bases, J lost 3 bases, and 14 bases lay in between. The CDR3 runs 13 residues. Looked up from germline, CDR1 is DFQATT and CDR2 is SNEGSKA (reference sequence). DNA for the CDR3: TGCAGTGCCACCGCCCAGGGTGAAGAGACCCAGTACTTC. This gives the protein CSATAQGEETQYF.

The V and J genes are TRBV7-8 and TRBJ2-6; D might be TRBD1 or TRBD2, each matching 5 bases. With 6 bases removed from V and 4 bases from J, the gap between germline ends came to 13 bases. The CDR3 covers 15 residues. The germline V gene has CDR1 SGHVS and CDR2 FQNEAQ. The CDR3 spells CASRRAEGGANVLTF. In DNA form, the CDR3 reads TGTGCCAGCAGAAGGGCAGAGGGGGGGGCCAACGTCCTGACTTTC. The full variable domain, rest sourced from reference TRBV7-8 and TRBJ2-6, is GAGVSQSPRYKVAKRGQDVALRCDPISGHVSLFWYQQALGQGPEFLTYFQNEAQLDKSGLPSDRFFAERPEGSVSTLKIQRTQQEDSAVYLCASRRAEGGANVLTFGAGSRLTVL.

The chain recombines TRBV25-1 with TRBJ2-7; no clear D gene. Germline CDR1 and CDR2: MGHDK and SYGVNS. Deletions cut 6 bases from V and 0 bases from J, with 15 bases between. The CDR3 has 15 residues. CDR3 residues: CASSVVGRSSYEQYF. The CDR3 DNA sequence: TGTGCCAGCAGCGTTGTAGGTCGGAGCTCCTACGAGCAGTACTTC.

The sample holds many counts of this clonotype. The chain couples TRBV29-1 to TRBJ2-2; weak D call: TRBD2 (5 bases). Trimming took off 0 bases at V and 7 bases at J, with 12 bases between the two ends. Germline V gene sequence: CDR1 SQVTM, CDR2 ANQGSEA. The CDR3 runs to 14 residues. The CDR3 nucleotides are TGCAGCGTTGAAGACCCCCGGAGCGGCGGGGAGCTGTTTTTT. It yields the protein CSVEDPRSGGELFF.

This clonotype was detected a few times. The chain recombines TRBV2 with TRBJ1-5; TRBD1 matches 7 bases. The CDR3 spans 14 residues. Trimming took 5 bases from V and 1 from J; bases not matched to a gene: 2. Germline CDR1 reads SNHLY; CDR2 reads FYNNEI. CDR3 loop: CASSKDRSNQPQHF. CDR3 coding DNA: TGTGCCAGCAGTAAGGACAGGAGCAATCAGCCCCAGCATTTT.

The chain couples TRBV11-1 to TRBJ2-7, with TRBD2 identical over 13 bases. Trimming at V came to 7 bases and at J to 2 bases, leaving 8 bases not matched to a gene. CDR1 and CDR2 from the germline V gene are SGHAT and FQDESV (reference sequence). This CDR3 spans 16 amino acids. CDR3 DNA sequence: TGTGCCAGCAACTCTGGGACTAGCGGGGCGACCTACGAGCAGTACTTC. Amino acid sequence: CASNSGTSGATYEQYF.

This clonotype was seen many times. The chain couples TRBV29-1 to TRBJ1-5, with unresolved D. The V end lost 0 bases, the J end lost 5 bases, and 5 bases lay between the germline ends. The CDR3 consists of 12 residues. From germline, CDR1 is SQVTM and CDR2 ANQGSEA. This chain's CDR3 is CSVEDADQPQHF. CDR3 nucleotides: TGCAGCGTTGAAGATGCGGATCAGCCCCAGCATTTT.

DNA of the CDR3: TGTGCCAGCAGCTTGAGGCGGGGGAGCGGGGAGCTGTTTTTT. It specifies CASSLRRGSGELFF. The genes are TRBV7-9 and TRBJ2-2, with 7 nucleotides matching TRBD2. This CDR3 spans 14 amino acids. Germline V lookup: CDR1 SEHNR, CDR2 FQNEAQ (reference sequence). V trimming: 3 bases; J trimming: 7 bases; junction bases outside the gene matches: 5.

This chain uses TRBV7-9 with TRBJ1-2; maybe TRBD1 (6 bases). The CDR3 is made up of 15 amino acids. V lost 5 bases and J 5 bases, leaving 18 bases between the germline ends. Germline-derived CDR1 and CDR2 are SEHNR and FQNEAQ (reference sequence). CDR3 sequence reads: CASSGPGGLGYGYTF. DNA of the CDR3: TGTGCCAGCAGCGGCCCCGGGGGGCTGGGGTATGGCTACACCTTC.

This clonotype was observed many times. The chain has TRBV7-9 and TRBJ2-5; a possible D gene is TRBD1 (6 bases). In germline, CDR1 is SEHNR, CDR2 FQNEAQ (reference sequence). Between the trimmed V and J ends, which lost 9 bases and 2 bases, there was a span of 13 bases. The CDR3 consists of 13 residues. CDR3 nucleotide sequence: TGTGCCAGTAGTCCGACAGGACAAGAGACCCAGTACTTC. It is translated as CASSPTGQETQYF.

V and J are TRBV5-1 and TRBJ1-2, with 10 bases identical to TRBD1. Germline CDR1 SGHRS, CDR2 YFSETQ. This CDR3 comprises 14 residues. The V and J ends lost 4 bases and 6 bases, in that order; junction bases with no gene match: 6. The CDR3 protein is CASSAAGQGHGYTF. The DNA for the CDR3 is TGCGCCAGCAGCGCCGCGGGACAGGGGCATGGCTACACCTTC.

This clonotype has a handful of counts. The rearrangement links TRBV7-2 to TRBJ1-2; D gene ambiguous. This CDR3 comprises 14 residues. Trimming removed 1 base from V and 8 bases from J, with 14 bases in between. Germline loops: CDR1 SGHTA, CDR2 FQGNSA. CDR3 DNA: TGTGCCAGCAGCTTAGACCTTCGTGGGTGGGGCTACACCTTC. It specifies CASSLDLRGWGYTF.

This chain connects TRBV6-1 to TRBJ1-5; 9 positions agree with TRBD1. Germline loops: CDR1 MNHNS, CDR2 SASEGT. There are 13 residues in the CDR3. V was pared by 8 bases and J by 4 bases, with 3 bases of the junction left unmatched. The CDR3 spells CASPGQGNQPQHF. CDR3 sequence (DNA): TGTGCCAGCCCAGGACAGGGGAATCAGCCCCAGCATTTT.

This clonotype was found a few times. Germline and junction disagree at one end, which may indicate a read error. The gene calls are TRBV5-1 and TRBJ1-3, with D tentatively TRBD1 (5 bases). The V gene's germline CDR1 is SGHRS and CDR2 YFSETQ. CDR3 length: 16 amino acids. In nucleotides, the CDR3 is TGTGCCAGCAGCTTGGGGCCAGAACACTCTGGAAACACCATATATTTT. As protein: CASSLGPEHSGNTIYF.

With regard to this clonotype: One end of the junction varies from germline; a read error may be responsible. The chain employs TRBV7-6 and TRBJ2-7; D is perhaps TRBD1 (5 bases). Germline V gives CDR1 SGHVS, CDR2 FNYEAQ. There are 14 residues in the CDR3. Written as DNA, the CDR3 is TGTGCCACCAGCCCGAGGTCAGGGAACTACGAGCAGTACTTC. Protein sequence: CATSPRSGNYEQYF.

V gene TRBV7-2 combines with J gene TRBJ2-2; D may be TRBD1 (6 bases). CDR1 SGHTA and CDR2 FQGNSA come from the germline V gene. Trimming took off 3 bases at V and 5 bases at J, with 16 bases between the two ends. The CDR3 runs 16 residues. CDR3 sequence reads: CASSLDSGASTGELFF. CDR3 nucleotides: TGTGCCAGCAGCTTGGACAGTGGTGCGAGTACCGGGGAGCTGTTTTTT.

This clonotype appeared once. V and J are TRBV10-3 and TRBJ1-5; D is ambiguous. The V and J ends lost 6 bases and 5 bases respectively, with 26 bases between them. Germline V gene data show CDR1 as ENHRY and CDR2 as SYGVKD. The CDR3 is 18 amino acids. The CDR3 nucleotides are TGTGCCATCAGCTGGACTAGTTCCGGGGAGTCAAACGATCAGCCCCAGCATTTT. It yields the protein CAISWTSSGESNDQPQHF.

This clonotype appeared a few times. The chain has TRBV7-9 and TRBJ2-7; unclear D gene. V dropped 5 bases and J dropped 7 bases, with 18 bases sitting between them. The germline V gene has CDR1 SEHNR and CDR2 FQNEAQ (reference sequence). The CDR3 is 14 residues long. DNA for the CDR3: TGTGCCAGCAGCCATGGCGTCAGACCCGGGGAGCAGTACTTC. Amino acid sequence: CASSHGVRPGEQYF.

V is TRBV20-1 and J is TRBJ2-6; tentatively, D is TRBD2 (5 bases). V lost 6 bases and J lost 0, with 15 bases in between. Germline CDR1 and CDR2: DFQATT and SNEGSKA (reference sequence). There are 16 residues in the CDR3. The CDR3 loop is CSAAARAPSGANVLTF. The DNA of the CDR3 is TGCAGTGCCGCCGCGAGGGCACCCTCTGGGGCCAACGTCCTGACTTTC.

Comments on this clonotype: A much larger clone sits a single nucleotide away, making a read error possible. The CDR3 ends on some other residue instead of the conserved phenylalanine or tryptophan, so this is likely a read error. V usage is TRBV29-1 and J usage is TRBJ1-2; D gene unclear. The V end was cut by 4 bases, the J end by 4 bases, with 13 bases between. The CDR3 is 13 amino acids. The germline V gene encodes CDR1 SQVTM and CDR2 ANQGSEA. CDR3 in DNA: TGCAGCGTTGGTGGGGAGCTCCTCTATGGCTACACCTAC. It encodes CSVGGELLYGYTY.

The gene calls are TRBV6-1 and TRBJ2-5; D may be TRBD1 or TRBD2 (5 bases each). Germline CDR1 and CDR2: MNHNS and SASEGT. CDR3 length: 15 amino acids. V dropped 4 bases and J dropped 2 bases, with 14 bases sitting between them. Here the CDR3 reads CASSASTGAQETQYF. CDR3 sequence (DNA): TGTGCCAGCAGTGCTAGCACAGGAGCTCAAGAGACCCAGTACTTC.

The V and J genes are TRBV10-3 and TRBJ2-7, with 7 bases aligning to TRBD2. CDR1 ENHRY and CDR2 SYGVKD come from the germline V gene. The CDR3 is made up of 16 amino acids. The V segment lost 4 bases and the J segment 3 bases; nucleotides outside the gene matches: 12. The CDR3 reads CAISVWRERSRYEQYF. In DNA, the CDR3 is TGTGCCATCAGTGTGTGGCGGGAGAGGAGTCGCTACGAGCAGTACTTC.

This clonotype was observed a handful of times. The chain combines TRBV10-3 with TRBJ2-7; the D gene is possibly TRBD2 (6 bases). Germline loops: CDR1 ENHRY, CDR2 SYGVKD. Trimming pared 1 base from V and 3 bases from J, leaving 13 bases between. This CDR3 has 15 residues. The CDR3: CAISELLAENYEQYF. The CDR3 bases are TGTGCCATCAGTGAGTTATTAGCGGAAAACTACGAGCAGTACTTC.

The rearrangement links TRBV15 to TRBJ2-7; TRBD1 agrees at 10 bases. Germline V gene lookup returns CDR1 LNHNV and CDR2 YYDKDF (reference sequence). The junction had 1 base not matched to a gene; V was cut back by 3 bases and J by 2 bases. The CDR3 extends over 14 amino acids. CDR3 in DNA: TGTGCCACCAGCAGCGGACAGGGGGCCTACGAGCAGTACTTC. Encoded protein: CATSSGQGAYEQYF.